This TCR beta chain came from a study of cytotoxic CD8 clonotypes in ibrutinib-treated CLL. General study findings and limits: Shared public clonotypes were rare, and on treatment they either got smaller or stayed the same.

TCR beta libraries used about 1.9 micrograms of DNA from cryopreserved PBMCs. Clones were sequenced by immunoSEQ multiplex PCR, and TCRdb holds only the in-frame ones, with some missing. The sample has 60,000 to 75,000 clones, less than 95% seen once. Comment on this clone: Its antigen is currently unknown.

V was trimmed by 2 bases and J by 2 bases, leaving 13 bases between them. Germline loops: CDR1 SGHAT, CDR2 FQNNGV. This CDR3 contains 15 residues. This receptor was identified in a human donor with chronic lymphocytic leukemia. The source was PBMCs, collected after 12 months of ibrutinib treatment. The chain uses TRBV11-2 and TRBJ2-7; unclear D gene. The CDR3 here is CASSLRLWVPYEQYF. CDR3 DNA sequence: TGTGCCAGCAGCTTACGCCTTTGGGTTCCCTACGAGCAGTACTTC.